Each of the 11 T cell receptor beta chains below was sequenced from the same sample in a study of early T cells in non-severe SARS-CoV-2 infection. Each CDR3 protein gets one entry after TCRdb re-called the 5' RACE reads with MiXCR. The repertoire holds some 96,000 distinct CDR3 sequences, with roughly an eighth as singletons. The sample taken for sequencing was whole blood. Receptors were obtained from an adult who was a healthcare worker with PCR-confirmed SARS-CoV-2 infection or an uninfected control (not recorded which).

The sample holds many counts of this clonotype. The V and J genes are TRBV28 and TRBJ2-3; D not certain. CDR1 and CDR2 from the germline V gene are MDHEN and SYDVKM. V lost 2 bases, J lost 1 base, and 10 bases lay in between. This CDR3 contains 15 residues. The CDR3, as DNA: TGTGCCAGCAGTTTAAGCAGGCCGGGCACAGATACGCAGTATTTT. Protein sequence: CASSLSRPGTDTQYF.

This clonotype was detected only a few times. The chain employs TRBV6-2 or TRBV6-3 and TRBJ2-2, with 8 bases matching TRBD1. Germline assignment: CDR1 MNHEY and CDR2 SVGEGT. J lost 2 bases, V lost 3 bases, and 8 bases had no gene match. The CDR3 has 17 residues. The DNA of the CDR3 is TGTGCCAGCAGTTATTCGGCGGACAGGGCCAACACCGGGGAGCTGTTTTTT. As protein: CASSYSADRANTGELFF.

This clonotype came up many times. The V call is TRBV2, the J call TRBJ2-2; D call uncertain. This CDR3 is 13 amino acids long. The germline V gene encodes CDR1 SNHLY and CDR2 FYNNEI. V lost 8 bases, J lost 10 bases, and 17 bases lay in between. In DNA, the CDR3 is TGTGCCAGCCTCGCGGTCCCTCGGTCGGAGCTGTTTTTT. Amino acid sequence: CASLAVPRSELFF.

V gene TRBV2 combines with J gene TRBJ1-5; D is ambiguous. V was shortened by 0 bases and J by 2 bases, with 11 bases between the two germline ends. The CDR3 covers 16 residues. Germline V lookup: CDR1 SNHLY, CDR2 FYNNEI. The CDR3 sequence is CASSEASLGGNQPQHF. The CDR3 coding sequence is TGTGCCAGCAGTGAAGCGTCCTTGGGCGGCAATCAGCCCCAGCATTTT.

This clonotype was counted only a few times. The V call is TRBV4-1, the J call TRBJ2-3; D remains ambiguous. The V and J ends lost 0 bases and 2 bases respectively, with 9 bases between them. Germline V gene data show CDR1 as MGHRA and CDR2 as YSYEKL. The length of the CDR3 is 15 residues. CDR3 nucleotides: TGCGCCAGCAGCCAAGATTGGCCAGACACAGATACGCAGTATTTT. Translated, it gives CASSQDWPDTDTQYF.

The chain combines TRBV3-1 with TRBJ2-2; no reliable D call. Germline V lookup: CDR1 LGHDT, CDR2 YNNKEL (reference sequence). The ends were cut back, 4 bases at V and 5 bases at J, with 5 bases in the middle. The CDR3 has 12 residues. CDR3 in amino acids: CASSRYTGELFF. CDR3 coding DNA: TGTGCCAGCAGCCGGTATACCGGGGAGCTGTTTTTT.

This clonotype was counted only a few times. V and J are TRBV29-1 and TRBJ2-5; the D call may be TRBD1 or TRBD2 (5 bases each). CDR1 and CDR2 from the germline V gene are SQVTM and ANQGSEA. The CDR3 has 13 amino acids. Trimming stripped 4 bases from V and 4 bases from J, with 13 bases between. CDR3 sequence: CSVVFWDPETQYF. In DNA form, the CDR3 reads TGCAGCGTTGTTTTCTGGGACCCAGAGACCCAGTACTTC.

The V and J genes are TRBV20-1 and TRBJ2-1, with 7 bases lining up with TRBD2. This CDR3 is 16 amino acids long. Per germline, CDR1 DFQATT and CDR2 SNEGSKA (reference sequence). V lost 3 bases, J lost 5 bases, and 13 bases stayed unmatched. In nucleotides, the CDR3 is TGCAGTGCTAGGGGGCGGGGGACCTTTACGGACAATGAGCAGTTCTTC. Translation gives CSARGRGTFTDNEQFF.

This clonotype has a single count. The chain recombines TRBV7-2 with TRBJ2-7; 8 positions agree with TRBD2. The CDR3 is 15 amino acids. The germline V gene encodes CDR1 SGHTA and CDR2 FQGNSA. The junction had 6 bases not matched to a gene; V was cut back by 5 bases and J by 0 bases. The CDR3 loop is CASSTSGGPSYEQYF. As DNA, the CDR3 is TGTGCCAGCAGCACCAGCGGGGGCCCCTCCTACGAGCAGTACTTC.

The chain is built from TRBV4-1 and TRBJ2-3; perhaps D is TRBD1 or TRBD2 (5 bases each). The CDR3 spans 15 residues. Trimming stripped 0 bases from V and 6 bases from J, with 13 bases between. The germline V gene encodes CDR1 MGHRA and CDR2 YSYEKL. The CDR3 here is CASSQDVGTLDTQYF. For the CDR3, the DNA is TGCGCCAGCAGCCAAGATGTGGGGACCCTGGATACGCAGTATTTT.

This clonotype was recorded at least ten times. J is TRBJ2-2 and V is TRBV5-4; 9 bases line up with TRBD1. This CDR3 is 15 amino acids long. The V gene's germline CDR1 is SGHNT and CDR2 YYREEE (reference sequence). After removal of 4 bases from V and 1 base from J, the junction contained 2 bases not matched to a gene. CDR3 DNA sequence: TGTGCCAGCAGCCCGGGACAGGGGAACACCGGGGAGCTGTTTTTT. Translated: CASSPGQGNTGELFF.